This T cell receptor (beta chain) derives from a study of patients and donors after allogeneic stem cell transplantation. TCRdb recomputed calls from the RT-PCR reads with MiXCR, one row per CDR3 protein. Counted here are about 110,000 distinct CDR3 sequences, 35% occurring once; the ten biggest clones make up under 30%. Trimming removed 0 bases at V and 3 bases at J, with 9 bases between. This CDR3 is 15 amino acids long. Germline V gives CDR1 LGHNA, CDR2 YSLEER. The material sequenced was blood, either unsorted or a sorted T cell fraction (not recorded which). The sequence derives from a human donor who was either an allogeneic HSCT recipient or a stem cell or donor lymphocyte infusion donor (not recorded which). It is not recorded whose cells these are; they may come from a transplant donor. This chain links TRBV4-3 with TRBJ1-3, with D unresolved. The CDR3 sequence is CASSQEWSVGNTIYF. In nucleotides, the CDR3 is TGCGCCAGCAGCCAAGAATGGTCGGTTGGAAACACCATATATTTT.